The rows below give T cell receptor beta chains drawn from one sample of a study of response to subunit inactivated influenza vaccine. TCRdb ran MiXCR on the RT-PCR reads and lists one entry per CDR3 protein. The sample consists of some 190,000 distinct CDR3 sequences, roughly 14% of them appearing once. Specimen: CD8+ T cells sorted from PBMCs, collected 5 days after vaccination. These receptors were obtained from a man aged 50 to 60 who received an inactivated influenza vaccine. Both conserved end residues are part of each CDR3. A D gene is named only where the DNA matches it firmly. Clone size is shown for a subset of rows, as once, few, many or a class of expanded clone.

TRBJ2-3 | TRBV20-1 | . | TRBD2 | TGCAGTGCTAGGGGACTTGTAGCGGGATACACAGATACGCAGTATTTT | CSARGLVAGYTDTQYF
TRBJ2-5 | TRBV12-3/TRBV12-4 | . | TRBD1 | TGTGCCAGCAGTACCCCGGGACAGGGATGGGAGACCCAGTACTTC | CASSTPGQGWETQYF
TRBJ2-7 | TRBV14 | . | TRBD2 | TGTGCCAGCAGCCAACGCTCAGGATCGCATAGCGGGGGATCCTACGAGCAGTACTTC | CASSQRSGSHSGGSYEQYF
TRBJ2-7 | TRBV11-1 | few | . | TGTGCCAGCAGCTTACCCGGGGGTTCTGGGTCCTACGAGCAGTACTTC | CASSLPGGSGSYEQYF
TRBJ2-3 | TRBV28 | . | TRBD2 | TGTGCCAGCAGTGCACTAGCGGGGGGTTTTGGGGATACGCAGTATTTT | CASSALAGGFGDTQYF
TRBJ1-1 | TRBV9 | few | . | TGTGCCAGCAGCGTAGGAGGGGGGTCCGGGACTGAAGCTTTCTTT | CASSVGGGSGTEAFF
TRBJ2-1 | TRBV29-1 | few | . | TGCAGCGTTGAAGAAGGGCTCAGAGAGCAGTTCTTC | CSVEEGLREQFF
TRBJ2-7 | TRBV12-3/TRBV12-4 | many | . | TGTGCCAGCAGTCTCCGGGACGGCATCTACGAGCAGTACTTC | CASSLRDGIYEQYF
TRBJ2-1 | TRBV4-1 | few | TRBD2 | TGCGCCAGCAGCCATTTCCGGGTGGCGCGGGGGGCCTACAATGAGCAGTTCTTC | CASSHFRVARGAYNEQFF
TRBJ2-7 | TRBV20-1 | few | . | TGCAGTGCTAGAAGAGATTTAACCTACGAGCAGTACTTC | CSARRDLTYEQYF